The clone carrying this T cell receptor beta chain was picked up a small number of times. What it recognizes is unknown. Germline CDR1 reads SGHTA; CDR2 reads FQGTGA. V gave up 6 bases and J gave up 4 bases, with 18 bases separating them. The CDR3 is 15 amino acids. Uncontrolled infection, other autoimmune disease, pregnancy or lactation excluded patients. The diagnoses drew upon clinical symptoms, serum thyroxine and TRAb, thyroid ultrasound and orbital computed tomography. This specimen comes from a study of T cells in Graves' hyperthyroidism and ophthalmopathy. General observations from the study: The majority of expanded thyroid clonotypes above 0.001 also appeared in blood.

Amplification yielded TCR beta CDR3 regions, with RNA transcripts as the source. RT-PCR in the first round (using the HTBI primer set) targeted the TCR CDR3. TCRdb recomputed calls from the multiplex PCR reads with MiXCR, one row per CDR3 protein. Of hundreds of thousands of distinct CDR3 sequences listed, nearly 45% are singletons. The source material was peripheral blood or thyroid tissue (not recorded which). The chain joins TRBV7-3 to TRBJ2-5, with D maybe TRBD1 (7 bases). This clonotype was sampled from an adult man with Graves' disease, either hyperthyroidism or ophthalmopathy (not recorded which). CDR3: CASSYSQGGGETQYF. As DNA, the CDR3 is TGTGCCAGCAGTTACTCGCAGGGGGGCGGAGAGACCCAGTACTTC.